The 32 T cell receptor beta chains below were found in one sample sequenced in a study of OX40 agonist ivuxolimab in advanced cancers. Sequencing used immunoSEQ multiplex PCR; TCRdb keeps in-frame clones, though not all of them. The sample has some 80,000 clones, 87% seen once. The sequencing used CD4+ or CD8+ T cells sorted from blood, collected in a trial of the OX40 agonist ivuxolimab. The receptors were sampled from an adult with an advanced solid tumor such as melanoma, head and neck, liver or kidney cancer.

This chain connects TRBV28 to TRBJ2-7; D might be TRBD1 or TRBD2, each matching 5 bases. Germline V gene lookup returns CDR1 MDHEN and CDR2 SYDVKM. The CDR3 loop spans 15 amino acids. With 6 bases removed from V and 4 bases from J, the gap between germline ends came to 19 bases. The chain's CDR3 is CASRLTGTPKYEQYF. In nucleotides, the CDR3 is TGTGCCAGCAGACTGACCGGGACCCCAAAGTACGAGCAGTACTTC.

This clone was counted once. The chain joins TRBV5-1 to TRBJ1-5, with D maybe TRBD1 (5 bases). The length of the CDR3 is 15 residues. Germline V gene data show CDR1 as SGHRS and CDR2 as YFSETQ. V lost 3 bases and J lost 6, with 16 bases in between. CDR3 sequence reads: CASSSDGTPSQPQHF. In DNA, the CDR3 is TGCGCCAGCAGCTCGGATGGGACCCCCAGTCAGCCCCAGCATTTT.

The V gene is TRBV7-3, the J gene TRBJ2-6; TRBD1 agrees at 7 bases. CDR3 size: 18 residues. CDR1 and CDR2 from the germline V gene are SGHTA and FQGTGA. J lost 0 bases, V lost 5 bases, and 10 bases had no gene match. The CDR3 protein is CASSPRGQLTSGANVLTF. As DNA, the CDR3 is TGTGCCAGCAGCCCTAGGGGACAGCTCACCTCTGGGGCCAACGTCCTGACTTTC.

V and J are TRBV19 and TRBJ1-4, with TRBD1 as a possible D gene (6 bases). V lost 10 bases and J lost 4, with 13 bases in between. CDR3 length: 13 residues. Germline lookup yields CDR1 LNHDA and CDR2 SQIVND (reference sequence). The CDR3, as DNA: TGTGCCACCTGCGGACAGATTAATGAAAAACTGTTTTTT. Translating gives CATCGQINEKLFF.

This chain connects TRBV7-3 to TRBJ2-7; D possibly corresponds to TRBD1 (6 bases). Trimming cost V 1 base and J 0 bases, with 10 bases left between them. Germline assignment: CDR1 SGHTA and CDR2 FQGTGA. The CDR3 is 15 residues long. CDR3 sequence (DNA): TGTGCCAGCAGCTTAAAGGGACACCCCTCCTACGAGCAGTACTTC. It yields the protein CASSLKGHPSYEQYF. Using reference TRBV7-3 and TRBJ2-7 for the parts outside the CDR3, the full variable domain is GAGVSQTPSNKVTEKGKYVELRCDPISGHTALYWYRQSLGQGPEFLIYFQGTGAADDSGLPNDRFFAVRPEGSVSTLKIQRTERGDSAVYLCASSLKGHPSYEQYFGPGTRLTVT.

The J gene is TRBJ2-3, the V gene TRBV28; D call uncertain. Germline assignment: CDR1 MDHEN and CDR2 SYDVKM. The V end was cut by 3 bases, the J end by 2 bases, with 3 bases between. This CDR3 region has 12 residues. The CDR3 loop reads CASSFNTDTQYF. The CDR3 DNA reads as TGTGCCAGCAGTTTTAACACAGATACGCAGTATTTT.

The chain is built from TRBV5-4 and TRBJ2-1; 9 positions match TRBD2. Germline-derived CDR1 and CDR2 are SGHNT and YYREEE (reference sequence). Unmatched junction bases numbered 12, after V lost 2 bases and J lost 0 bases. The CDR3 length is 19 residues. CDR3 residues: CASSFRRGGLRSSYNEQFF. DNA for the CDR3: TGTGCCAGCAGCTTTAGGCGGGGGGGCCTTCGTAGCTCCTACAATGAGCAGTTCTTC.

This chain uses TRBV27 with TRBJ2-2; 14 bases agree with TRBD2. The CDR3 is 15 amino acids. From germline, CDR1 is MNHEY and CDR2 SMNVEV (reference sequence). V dropped 6 bases and J dropped 4; count of bases not matched to a gene: 1. CDR3 sequence reads: CASRGLAGGTGELFF. The CDR3 nucleotides read TGTGCCAGCAGAGGACTAGCGGGGGGCACCGGGGAGCTGTTTTTT.

This chain joins TRBV6-1 and TRBJ2-2, with D possibly being TRBD2 (6 bases). V was clipped by 2 bases and J by 3 bases, with 13 bases between them. Germline CDR1 is MNHNS and CDR2 is SASEGT. This CDR3 has 16 amino acids. The CDR3 sequence: CASSESGDPYTGELFF. In nucleotides, the CDR3 is TGTGCCAGCAGTGAATCGGGAGACCCCTACACCGGGGAGCTGTTTTTT.

This clone was observed once. The CDR3 loop is CASSYQGTNSPLHF. The CDR3, as DNA: TGTGCCAGCAGTTACCAGGGAACCAATTCACCCCTCCACTTT. The rearrangement links TRBV6-5 to TRBJ1-6; weak D call: TRBD1 (5 bases). V lost 2 bases and J 7 bases, leaving 9 bases between the germline ends. The CDR3 loop spans 14 amino acids. The germline V gene encodes CDR1 MNHEY and CDR2 SVGAGI.

The gene calls are TRBV5-1 and TRBJ1-6; D not certain. The CDR3 sequence is 15 residues long. Between the trimmed V and J ends, which lost 4 bases and 6 bases, there was a span of 14 bases. The germline V gene has CDR1 SGHRS and CDR2 YFSETQ. The CDR3 DNA follows: TGCGCCAGCAGCCGGCGTGGCAGGAGTAATTCACCCCTCCACTTT. This codes for CASSRRGRSNSPLHF.

This chain connects TRBV30 to TRBJ1-1; TRBD1 matches 7 bases. Germline CDR1 is GTSNPN and CDR2 is SVGIG (reference sequence). The junction had 18 bases not matched to a gene; V was cut back by 4 bases and J by 1 base. The CDR3 sequence is 18 residues long. DNA for the CDR3: TGTGCCTGGATTCGTAAATCCAGGGGGATCCAAAAGAACACTGAAGCTTTCTTT. Translation gives CAWIRKSRGIQKNTEAFF.

This chain joins TRBV18 and TRBJ1-2, with D possibly matching TRBD1 (6 bases). Germline CDR1 reads KGHSH; CDR2 reads LQKENI. The CDR3 is 18 amino acids. The germline V and J ends were trimmed by 0 bases and 6 bases, with 23 bases remaining between them. For the CDR3, the DNA is TGTGCCAGCTCACCACCTTACCCCAGGGGACGCTCGGGGGATGGCTACACCTTC. Protein sequence: CASSPPYPRGRSGDGYTF.

The rearrangement joins TRBV4-1 to TRBJ2-1; 16 bases are shared with TRBD2. V lost 4 bases, J lost 3 bases, and 15 bases stayed unmatched. The CDR3 is made up of 21 amino acids. The germline V gene encodes CDR1 MGHRA and CDR2 YSYEKL. For the CDR3, the DNA is TGCGCCAGCAGCCTCACCAGTGGGACTAGCGGGAGGGCCCGGTACTACAATGAGCAGTTCTTC. Translated: CASSLTSGTSGRARYYNEQFF.

The chain links TRBV7-9 to TRBJ2-3; D ambiguous. Per the germline V gene, CDR1 is SEHNR and CDR2 is FQNEAQ (reference sequence). The CDR3 spans 13 residues. V dropped 3 bases and J dropped 3 bases, with 7 bases sitting between them. CDR3 residues: CASSLGTTDTQYF. The CDR3 DNA reads TGTGCCAGCAGCTTGGGAACGACAGATACGCAGTATTTT. The variable domain in full, completed from reference TRBV7-9 and TRBJ2-3, reads DTGVSQNPRHKITKRGQNVTFRCDPISEHNRLYWYRQTLGQGPEFLTYFQNEAQLEKSRLLSDRFSAERPKGSFSTLEIQRTEQGDSAMYLCASSLGTTDTQYFGPGTRLTVL.

V gene TRBV28 combines with J gene TRBJ2-3; the D is unclear. The CDR3 runs to 12 residues. CDR1 is MDHEN, CDR2 SYDVKM, per germline. V lost 10 bases and J 5 bases, leaving 13 bases between the germline ends. The CDR3 sequence is CATSVVGDTQYF. The CDR3 DNA reads TGTGCCACGTCGGTGGTTGGAGATACGCAGTATTTT. The full variable domain, rest sourced from reference TRBV28 and TRBJ2-3, is DVKVTQSSRYLVKRTGEKVFLECVQDMDHENMFWYRQDPGLGLRLIYFSYDVKMKEKGDIPEGYSVSREKKERFSLILESASTNQTSMYLCATSVVGDTQYFGPGTRLTVL.

The chain recombines TRBV5-1 with TRBJ2-6; D perhaps matches TRBD1 (5 bases). The CDR3 runs to 17 residues. The ends were cut back, 0 bases at V and 4 bases at J, with 14 bases in the middle. The germline V gene encodes CDR1 SGHRS and CDR2 YFSETQ. The CDR3 coding sequence is TGCGCCAGCAGCTTGGAGGTCAGGGCGCACGGGGCCAACGTCCTGACTTTC. Translation: CASSLEVRAHGANVLTF.

The J gene is TRBJ2-7, the V gene TRBV12-5; 9 bases match TRBD2. Losses at the gene ends were 3 bases for V and 6 bases for J; bases not matched to a gene: 6. Germline CDR1 LGHNT, CDR2 FRNRAP. This CDR3 is 14 amino acids long. CDR3 DNA sequence: TGTGCTAGTGGTTTAAGCGGGAGGAACGGCGAGCAGTACTTC. This encodes CASGLSGRNGEQYF.

The rearrangement uses TRBV28 and TRBJ1-2; D possibly corresponds to TRBD1 (6 bases). The germline V and J ends were trimmed by 6 bases and 4 bases, with 18 bases remaining between them. The CDR3 covers 15 residues. Germline V gives CDR1 MDHEN, CDR2 SYDVKM. CDR3 loop: CASSTNGGGSYGYTF. Written as DNA, the CDR3 is TGTGCCAGCAGCACCAACGGGGGCGGGAGCTATGGCTACACCTTC.

The CDR3 region has the DNA TGTGCCAGCAGTTACAAGCCCGGGTCGGGGGGCTACACCTTC. Translation gives CASSYKPGSGGYTF. The chain carries TRBV6-6 and TRBJ1-2, with D hard to call. V was cut by 2 bases and J by 8 bases, with 15 bases left in between. This CDR3 is 14 amino acids long. The germline V gene has CDR1 MNHNY and CDR2 SVGAGI (reference sequence).

The chain links TRBV5-4 to TRBJ2-1; D is ambiguous. Trimming took 0 bases from V and 3 from J, leaving 13 bases between them. The CDR3 length is 16 residues. Looked up from germline, CDR1 is SGHNT and CDR2 is YYREEE (reference sequence). The CDR3 reads CASSLGSTLLYNEQFF. The CDR3 coding sequence is TGTGCCAGCAGCTTGGGATCCACTCTTCTCTACAATGAGCAGTTCTTC.

The chain is built from TRBV27 and TRBJ2-2, with D possibly being TRBD1 (6 bases). V lost 6 bases, J lost 7 bases, and 15 bases lay in between. The CDR3 is made up of 14 amino acids. CDR1 is MNHEY, CDR2 SMNVEV, per germline (reference sequence). The DNA of the CDR3 is TGTGCCAGCAGAATCACAGGGTTGAACGGGGAGCTGTTTTTT. This encodes CASRITGLNGELFF.

J is TRBJ2-1 and V is TRBV9, with a possible D match to TRBD1 (5 bases). This CDR3 has 15 amino acids. V was pared by 1 base and J by 4 bases, with 12 bases between. The germline gives CDR1 SGDLS, CDR2 YYNGEE. The CDR3 loop is CASSVQGTSYNEQFF. CDR3 coding DNA: TGTGCCAGCAGCGTACAGGGCACCTCTTACAATGAGCAGTTCTTC.

The rearrangement joins TRBV6-5 to TRBJ1-4; a weak D match, TRBD1 (5 bases). This CDR3 is built from 13 residues. Germline CDR1 and CDR2: MNHEY and SVGAGI. V lost 6 bases, J lost 10 bases, and 15 bases lay in between. Here the CDR3 DNA reads TGTGCCAGCAGGCTAGAACAGGCGGGAAAACTGTTTTTT. It yields the protein CASRLEQAGKLFF.

The chain links TRBV2 to TRBJ1-1, with TRBD1 matching 11 bases. V lost 11 bases to trimming and J lost 4 bases; unmatched junction nucleotides: 3. The CDR3 extends over 12 amino acids. Looked up from germline, CDR1 is SNHLY and CDR2 is FYNNEI. The CDR3 protein is CAGTGGSTEAFF. The CDR3 DNA reads TGTGCCGGGACAGGGGGGTCCACTGAAGCTTTCTTT.

The genes are TRBV28 and TRBJ1-2, with D possibly being TRBD1 (6 bases). CDR1 and CDR2 (germline): MDHEN, SYDVKM. The CDR3 loop spans 13 amino acids. Trimming cost V 8 bases and J 5 bases, with 15 bases left between them. CDR3 DNA: TGTGCCAGCTCGGCGCTAGGGGGTTATGGCTACACCTTC. It is translated as CASSALGGYGYTF.

The J gene is TRBJ2-1, the V gene TRBV27; D tentatively fits TRBD1 or TRBD2 (5 bases each). Trimming took off 7 bases at V and 3 bases at J, with 19 bases between the two ends. Germline CDR1 MNHEY, CDR2 SMNVEV (reference sequence). CDR3 length: 16 residues. The CDR3 DNA sequence: TGTGCCAGCAATGAACTGCCGGGACGGATCTACAATGAGCAGTTCTTC. Its protein product is CASNELPGRIYNEQFF.

The genes are TRBV6-1 and TRBJ1-1, with D perhaps matching TRBD1 (5 bases). V lost 7 bases, J lost 3 bases, and 15 bases lay in between. The CDR3 has 14 amino acids. Germline V gene data show CDR1 as MNHNS and CDR2 as SASEGT. The DNA of the CDR3 is TGTGCCAGCATTGGGGGTCTGGTTGACACTGAAGCTTTCTTT. It translates to CASIGGLVDTEAFF.

The V gene is TRBV7-9, the J gene TRBJ1-1; D is uncertain. This CDR3 region has 14 residues. V was shortened by 1 base and J by 2 bases, with 8 bases between the two germline ends. CDR1 and CDR2 (germline): SEHNR, FQNEAQ (reference sequence). Here the CDR3 reads CASSLEGRNTEAFF. In DNA, the CDR3 is TGTGCCAGCAGCTTAGAGGGCAGAAACACTGAAGCTTTCTTT.

The rearrangement links TRBV5-5 to TRBJ1-1; D unresolved. CDR3 length equals 14 residues. Germline V gene sequence: CDR1 SGHKS, CDR2 YYEKEE (reference sequence). V lost 2 bases to trimming and J lost 0 bases, with 8 bases between them. The CDR3 nucleotides are TGTGCCAGCAGCTTACAAGCCATGAACACTGAAGCTTTCTTT. Translated: CASSLQAMNTEAFF.

V is TRBV28 and J is TRBJ1-3; no firm D call. Germline V gene sequence: CDR1 MDHEN, CDR2 SYDVKM. Trimming shortened V by 2 bases and J by 7 bases, and 9 bases separated the two germline ends. The CDR3 covers 13 residues. The CDR3 spells CASSLENKNTIYF. The CDR3 DNA follows: TGTGCCAGCAGTTTAGAAAACAAGAACACCATATATTTT.

The CDR3 sequence: CASSAPGQGSTGELFF. The CDR3 DNA follows: TGTGCCAGCAGCGCCCCGGGACAGGGTAGCACCGGGGAGCTGTTTTTT. This chain connects TRBV9 to TRBJ2-2; 9 positions match TRBD1. This CDR3 comprises 16 residues. With 3 bases clipped from V and 4 bases from J, the junction kept 7 bases outside the gene matches. Germline values: CDR1 SGDLS, CDR2 YYNGEE.